One sample yielded the 14 T cell receptor beta chains listed below, sequenced in a study of breast tumors, draining lymph nodes, adjacent tissues. MiXCR, run by TCRdb on the multiplex PCR reads, gives a single entry per CDR3 protein. This table holds approximately 47,000 distinct CDR3 sequences, about 21% found once. The sample taken for sequencing was breast tumor tissue. These receptors all stem from a female donor with breast cancer. Some clones in this sample may be carry-over from other donors' samples.

This clonotype was detected once. A much larger clone lies a single base off, so this may be a read error. The chain has TRBV2 and TRBJ1-5, with a possible D match to TRBD1 (5 bases). V gave up 6 bases and J gave up 6 bases, with 15 bases separating them. Germline V lookup: CDR1 SNHLY, CDR2 FYNNEI. This CDR3 comprises 14 residues. The CDR3 DNA is TGTGCCAGCAGAGGGGTCGGGGCCTGTCAGCCCCAGCATTTT. This translates into CASRGVGACQPQHF.

This clonotype was detected ten times or more. The V call is TRBV4-2, the J call TRBJ2-2; 9 nucleotides match TRBD2. Per the germline V gene, CDR1 is LGHNA and CDR2 is YNFKEQ. This CDR3 is 17 amino acids long. V gave up 3 bases and J gave up 7 bases; unmatched junction bases: 12. Written as DNA, the CDR3 is TGTGCCAGCAGCCATCCTACTAGCGGGCTAAGGGGCGGGGAGCTGTTTTTT. Protein product: CASSHPTSGLRGGELFF.

The chain joins TRBV28 to TRBJ2-7, with 10 bases aligning to TRBD1. This CDR3 spans 14 amino acids. Germline CDR1 is MDHEN and CDR2 is SYDVKM. With V trimmed by 6 bases and J by 4 bases, 6 bases remained unmatched. CDR3 nucleotides: TGTGCCAGCAGAAAGACAGGGGGCCGATACGAGCAGTACTTC. This sequence encodes CASRKTGGRYEQYF. The variable domain in full, completed from reference TRBV28 and TRBJ2-7, reads DVKVTQSSRYLVKRTGEKVFLECVQDMDHENMFWYRQDPGLGLRLIYFSYDVKMKEKGDIPEGYSVSREKKERFSLILESASTNQTSMYLCASRKTGGRYEQYFGPGTRLTVT.

The gene calls are TRBV20-1 and TRBJ2-1; D unresolved. The germline V gene has CDR1 DFQATT and CDR2 SNEGSKA (reference sequence). V was clipped by 3 bases and J by 0 bases, with 12 bases between them. This CDR3 spans 15 amino acids. CDR3 region: CSARFAESSYNEQFF. CDR3 DNA: TGCAGTGCTAGGTTTGCGGAAAGCTCCTACAATGAGCAGTTCTTC.

This clonotype was picked up many times. The chain employs TRBV7-3 and TRBJ2-5; D possibly uses TRBD1 or TRBD2 (7 bases each). This CDR3 comprises 15 residues. Germline V lookup: CDR1 SGHTA, CDR2 FQGTGA. Trimming shortened V by 7 bases and J by 4 bases, and 19 bases separated the two germline ends. As DNA, the CDR3 is TGTGCCAGCACCGAATCAGGGGGGGTCCGAGAGACCCAGTACTTC. It encodes CASTESGGVRETQYF. Looking up the rest from reference TRBV7-3 and TRBJ2-5 gives the full variable domain: GAGVSQTPSNKVTEKGKYVELRCDPISGHTALYWYRQSLGQGPEFLIYFQGTGAADDSGLPNDRFFAVRPEGSVSTLKIQRTERGDSAVYLCASTESGGVRETQYFGPGTRLLVL.

The gene calls are TRBV5-6 and TRBJ2-5; 9 bases are a match to TRBD1. The CDR3 has 16 residues. Germline loops: CDR1 SGHDT, CDR2 YYEEEE. The V gene end was trimmed by 6 bases and the J gene end by 4 bases; junction bases not matched to a gene: 13. The CDR3 protein is CASILRQGVRGETQYF. CDR3 nucleotide sequence: TGTGCCAGCATCCTTCGACAGGGGGTACGGGGAGAGACCCAGTACTTC.

There are many counts of this clonotype. The chain couples TRBV5-1 to TRBJ2-1; D possibly uses TRBD1 or TRBD2 (5 bases each). Trimming removed 4 bases at V and 7 bases at J, with 18 bases between. CDR3 length equals 15 residues. The germline V gene has CDR1 SGHRS and CDR2 YFSETQ. The CDR3 DNA sequence: TGCGCCAGCAGCCCCGGAACCCCAGAGGGGAATGAGCAGTTCTTC. It is translated as CASSPGTPEGNEQFF.

This clonotype was recorded at least ten times. The chain recombines TRBV5-1 with TRBJ2-7; D perhaps matches TRBD1 (8 bases). The germline V gene encodes CDR1 SGHRS and CDR2 YFSETQ. Deletions cut 4 bases from V and 3 bases from J, with 17 bases between. The CDR3 extends over 15 amino acids. DNA for the CDR3: TGCGCCAGCAGCCCCGGACAGGGAGGGTACTACGAGCAGTACTTC. It specifies CASSPGQGGYYEQYF. Looking up the rest from reference TRBV5-1 and TRBJ2-7 gives the full variable domain: KAGVTQTPRYLIKTRGQQVTLSCSPISGHRSVSWYQQTPGQGLQFLFEYFSETQRNKGNFPGRFSGRQFSNSRSEMNVSTLELGDSALYLCASSPGQGGYYEQYFGPGTRLTVT.

This chain connects TRBV6-1 to TRBJ1-2; maybe TRBD1 (6 bases). V was pared by 3 bases and J by 5 bases, with 19 bases between. The CDR3 is made up of 16 amino acids. CDR1 MNHNS and CDR2 SASEGT come from the germline V gene. The CDR3 is CASSDHRESFPYGYTF. The CDR3 DNA is TGTGCCAGCAGTGACCACAGGGAGAGTTTCCCTTATGGCTACACCTTC.

The chain uses TRBV6-2 or TRBV6-3 and TRBJ2-7; possibly TRBD2 for D (6 bases). Looked up from germline, CDR1 is MNHEY and CDR2 is SVGEGT. The germline V and J ends were trimmed by 7 bases and 6 bases, with 19 bases remaining between them. The CDR3 spans 14 residues. The chain's CDR3 is CASTVTGEASEQYF. The CDR3 region has the DNA TGTGCCAGCACTGTAACGGGAGAGGCAAGCGAGCAGTACTTC.

The rearrangement joins TRBV28 to TRBJ2-1; D uncertain. Looked up from germline, CDR1 is MDHEN and CDR2 is SYDVKM. The V end lost 5 bases, the J end lost 6 bases, and 8 bases lay between the germline ends. This CDR3 is 12 amino acids long. CDR3 residues: CASSTGLNEQFF. CDR3 nucleotide sequence: TGTGCCAGCAGTACCGGGCTCAATGAGCAGTTCTTC.

This clonotype was picked up many times. This chain uses TRBV7-8 with TRBJ2-1, with 7 bases lining up with TRBD2. The CDR3 extends over 15 amino acids. Germline-derived CDR1 and CDR2 are SGHVS and FQNEAQ. Losses at the gene ends were 5 bases for V and 0 bases for J; bases not matched to a gene: 4. This chain's CDR3 is CASSPSGNSYNEQFF. Written as DNA, the CDR3 is TGTGCCAGCAGCCCCAGCGGGAACTCCTACAATGAGCAGTTCTTC. Using reference TRBV7-8 and TRBJ2-1 for the parts outside the CDR3, the full variable domain is GAGVSQSPRYKVAKRGQDVALRCDPISGHVSLFWYQQALGQGPEFLTYFQNEAQLDKSGLPSDRFFAERPEGSVSTLKIQRTQQEDSAVYLCASSPSGNSYNEQFFGPGTRLTVL.

Notes on this clonotype: This may be a read error: a much more frequent sequence differs by one nucleotide. V is TRBV7-9 and J is TRBJ1-5; 9 bases line up with TRBD1. The trim removed 5 bases at V and 0 bases at J, leaving 8 bases unmatched. Germline-derived CDR1 and CDR2 are SEHNR and FQNEAQ (reference sequence). CDR3 length equals 17 residues. CDR3 sequence reads: CASSLRDRAFSNQPQHF. The CDR3 DNA follows: TGTGCCAGCAGCCTCCGGGACAGGGCATTTAGCAATCAGCCCCAGCATTTT.

This clonotype has at least ten counts. V is TRBV6-1 and J is TRBJ2-7, with 8 bases identical to TRBD2. The V segment lost 1 base and the J segment 4 bases; nucleotides outside the gene matches: 6. The CDR3 extends over 15 amino acids. Germline V gene sequence: CDR1 MNHNS, CDR2 SASEGT. CDR3 in DNA: TGTGCCAGCAGTGAAGGTTCGGGGGGGCTTTACGAGCAGTACTTC. Translated, it gives CASSEGSGGLYEQYF.